Listed below are T cell receptor beta chains from one sample, sequenced in a study of PD-L1 blockade in urothelial cancer. The method was immunoSEQ multiplex PCR; TCRdb's version includes in-frame clones alone and lacks a portion of them. This table has about 110,000 clones, less than 95% appearing once. Specimen: PBMCs, collected around atezolizumab (anti-PD-L1) treatment. These TCRs come from a man in his fifties or sixties with urothelial cancer. The CDR3 runs from the conserved cysteine through the conserved F or W. The D gene is left open where the match is weak. A clone size is listed for some rows: how often the clone was seen (once, few, many), or a class if it is expanded.

cdr3_aa cdr3_nt clone_size j_call v_call d_call
CASSPQSDSAYTF TGTGCCAGCAGCCCCCAATCGGACTCTGCCTACACCTTC - TRBJ1-2 TRBV7-9 -
CASSLGTSGQSRNEQFF TGTGCCAGCAGCTTGGGAACTAGCGGGCAAAGTAGGAATGAGCAGTTCTTC - TRBJ2-1 TRBV5-4 TRBD2
CASSSQGPLGITGELFF TGTGCCAGCAGCTCTCAGGGCCCCCTGGGTATCACCGGGGAGCTGTTTTTT once TRBJ2-2 TRBV11-1 -
CASSQDGGGSQPQHF TGTGCCAGCAGCCAAGACGGGGGGGGGAGCCAGCCCCAGCATTTT - TRBJ1-5 TRBV4-2 -
CASSARTGPTEAFF TGTGCCAGCAGCGCAAGAACAGGGCCCACTGAAGCTTTCTTT - TRBJ1-1 TRBV9 -
CASKARKGAGQETQYF TGTGCCAGCAAAGCTAGGAAGGGGGCGGGTCAAGAGACCCAGTACTTC - TRBJ2-5 TRBV2 TRBD1
CASSQEAWETQYF TGCGCCAGCAGCCAAGAGGCTTGGGAGACCCAGTACTTC once TRBJ2-5 TRBV4-3 -
CASSDGLAGAEQFF TGTGCCAGCAGTGACGGACTAGCGGGAGCTGAGCAGTTCTTC - TRBJ2-1 TRBV6-4 TRBD2
CASSLKREQFF TGTGCCAGCAGCTTGAAGCGAGAGCAGTTCTTC - TRBJ2-1 TRBV5-4 -
CASGLGSGSGTGELFF TGTGCTAGTGGTTTGGGTAGCGGGTCGGGCACCGGGGAGCTGTTTTTT - TRBJ2-2 TRBV12-5 TRBD2
CASSEGGRGYEQYF TGCGCCAGCAGTGAAGGGGGCAGGGGCTACGAGCAGTACTTC - TRBJ2-7 TRBV10-1 TRBD1
CASSLLAGAYNEQFF TGTGCCAGCAGCTTACTGGCGGGGGCGTACAATGAGCAGTTCTTC once TRBJ2-1 TRBV7-7 -
CASSPQGNEQFF TGCGCCAGCAGCCCGCAGGGTAATGAGCAGTTCTTC once TRBJ2-1 TRBV5-1 -
CASRRAAGGPYEQYF TGTGCCAGCAGACGCGCAGCGGGGGGACCCTACGAGCAGTACTTC once TRBJ2-7 TRBV27 TRBD2
CACQREGFTDTQYF TGTGCCTGCCAGCGGGAGGGTTTCACAGATACGCAGTATTTT once TRBJ2-3 TRBV30 TRBD2
CATSRDGTGGDEQYF TGTGCCACCAGCAGAGACGGGACAGGGGGCGACGAGCAGTACTTC - TRBJ2-7 TRBV15 TRBD1
CASIVAGGGTDTQYF TGTGCCAGCATCGTAGCGGGAGGTGGCACAGATACGCAGTATTTT - TRBJ2-3 TRBV28 TRBD2
CASSLEGTGSSGYTF TGCGCCAGCAGCTTGGAAGGGACAGGGAGCTCCGGATACACCTTC - TRBJ1-2 TRBV5-1 TRBD1
CASSTAGRQAYGSSYEQYF TGCGCCAGCAGCACTGCGGGACGCCAGGCGTACGGAAGCTCCTACGAGCAGTACTTC - TRBJ2-7 TRBV5-1 -
CASSQWTSGGSYEQYF TGCGCCAGCAGCCAATGGACTAGCGGGGGATCCTACGAGCAGTACTTC - TRBJ2-7 TRBV4-3 TRBD2
CASSLTGLYGYTF TGTGCCAGCAGTTTAACAGGGCTTTATGGCTACACCTTC - TRBJ1-2 TRBV28 -
CASRTDISLIFGYTF TGTGCCAGCAGAACCGACATCTCATTAATATTTGGCTACACCTTC once TRBJ1-2 TRBV4-2 -
CASSRPVVTYEQYF TGTGCCAGCAGCCGTCCGGTGGTTACCTACGAGCAGTACTTC - TRBJ2-7 TRBV28 -
CASRNTRDSNSPLHF TGTGCCAGCAGAAACACCCGGGACAGTAATTCACCCCTCCACTTT - TRBJ1-6 TRBV2 TRBD1
CASSGQGSFTGANVLTF TGTGCCAGCAGTGGACAGGGAAGTTTCACTGGGGCCAACGTCCTGACTTTC - TRBJ2-6 TRBV2 TRBD1
CASSHTNSGLNTEAFF TGTGCCAGCTCACATACGAACAGCGGACTAAACACTGAAGCTTTCTTT - TRBJ1-1 TRBV18 -
CASSQTIGQGFWETQYF TGTGCCAGCAGCCAAACGATAGGACAGGGTTTCTGGGAGACCCAGTACTTC - TRBJ2-5 TRBV9 TRBD1
CASSREGVRELFF TGTGCCAGCAGTAGAGAGGGGGTTAGGGAGCTGTTTTTT - TRBJ2-2 TRBV28 -
CAISELSGSYNEQFF TGTGCCATCAGTGAGCTTAGCGGCTCCTACAATGAGCAGTTCTTC - TRBJ2-1 TRBV10-3 -
CASSLVGQGGAFF TGCGCCAGCAGCTTGGTGGGACAGGGGGGAGCTTTCTTT - TRBJ1-1 TRBV5-1 TRBD1
CATSRGGGQSHEQYF TGTGCCACCAGCAGGGGAGGGGGTCAGAGCCACGAGCAGTACTTC - TRBJ2-7 TRBV15 -
CASSRGPSGGPVGYF TGTGCCAGCAGCAGGGGACCCAGCGGGGGGCCAGTGGGGTACTTC - TRBJ2-7 TRBV5-6 TRBD2
CASSLLGRGSYEQYF TGTGCCAGCAGCTTACTTGGTCGCGGGAGCTACGAGCAGTACTTC - TRBJ2-7 TRBV7-2 TRBD2
CSVDRGGDTGELFF TGCAGCGTTGACCGGGGGGGGGACACCGGGGAGCTGTTTTTT - TRBJ2-2 TRBV29-1 TRBD2
CASSQGDWSSYNEQFF TGTGCCAGCAGCCAAGGGGACTGGAGCTCCTACAATGAGCAGTTCTTC - TRBJ2-1 TRBV4-2 -
CASSKGLVTDTQYF TGCGCCAGCAGCAAAGGACTAGTCACAGATACGCAGTATTTT - TRBJ2-3 TRBV5-1 TRBD2
CASSPWTGLAALGDTQYF TGCGCCAGCAGCCCCTGGACAGGACTAGCGGCTCTTGGCGATACGCAGTATTTT - TRBJ2-3 TRBV5-1 TRBD2
CASSEPRGYQPQHF TGTGCCAGCAGTGAGCCCAGGGGCTATCAGCCCCAGCATTTT - TRBJ1-5 TRBV2 -
CASSPRGLAGDEQYF TGTGCCAGCTCACCCCGGGGACTAGCGGGAGACGAGCAGTACTTC - TRBJ2-7 TRBV18 TRBD2
CASSDWLVEDTQYF TGCGCCAGCAGTGATTGGCTGGTGGAGGATACGCAGTATTTT - TRBJ2-3 TRBV10-2 -
CASSYLDRGQTEAFF TGTGCCAGCAGTTACCTAGACAGGGGGCAGACTGAAGCTTTCTTT - TRBJ1-1 TRBV6-5 TRBD1
CAWREQGLSYGYTF TGTGCCTGGAGAGAACAGGGGCTCAGCTATGGCTACACCTTC - TRBJ1-2 TRBV30 TRBD1
CASSPMGTIRETQYF TGCGCCAGCAGCCCTATGGGGACAATACGAGAGACCCAGTACTTC - TRBJ2-5 TRBV4-1 -
CASSYFGGSSYNEQFF TGTGCCAGCAGTTACTTTGGGGGGAGCTCCTACAATGAGCAGTTCTTC once TRBJ2-1 TRBV6-5 -
CASTLRGKEQGSRETQYF TGTGCCAGCACCCTAAGGGGGAAAGAACAGGGGAGTCGTGAGACCCAGTACTTC - TRBJ2-5 TRBV28 TRBD1
CASSPETGGPGELFF TGTGCCAGCAGTCCCGAGACAGGGGGACCCGGGGAGCTGTTTTTT - TRBJ2-2 TRBV27 TRBD1